This TCR beta chain was found in a study of blood T cell repertoires in COVID-19. This clone appeared a single time. Libraries were prepared by immunoSEQ multiplex PCR; TCRdb keeps only in-frame clonotypes and omits some of them. The sample records 130,000 or so clones, roughly 83% being singletons. The CDR3 has 15 residues. Trimming cost V 2 bases and J 5 bases; bases outside gene matches: 7. Germline loops: CDR1 SGHTA, CDR2 FQGNSA. The rearrangement links TRBV7-2 to TRBJ2-5, with 8 bases that match TRBD2. The TCR originated in a man in his forties or fifties who had recovered from COVID-19. Sequencing input: PBMCs or T cells enriched from blood (not recorded which). In DNA, the CDR3 is TGTGCCAGCAGCTTATCCTCCGGGAGGGTCGAGACCCAGTACTTC. Protein sequence: CASSLSSGRVETQYF.